A single T cell receptor (beta chain) is shown here with its context. TCRdb's copy holds only in-frame clones and misses some; the assay was immunoSEQ multiplex PCR. The data show roughly 120,000 clones, around 94% seen once. The sample is drawn from a study of T cell responses to AZD1222 COVID-19 vaccine. CDR1 is SGHKS, CDR2 YYEKEE, per germline (reference sequence). The CDR3 runs 16 residues. With 2 bases removed from V and 5 bases from J, the gap between germline ends came to 19 bases. This sequence was found in an adult in good health. The rearrangement links TRBV5-5 to TRBJ1-1; TRBD1 is a possible D gene (6 bases). This sample comprised peripheral blood, obtained on day 0 of AZD1222 vaccination. The CDR3 coding sequence is TGTGCCAGCAGCTTCCCCTGGGGGGGGCGCAGGACTGAAGCTTTCTTT. Its protein product is CASSFPWGGRRTEAFF.